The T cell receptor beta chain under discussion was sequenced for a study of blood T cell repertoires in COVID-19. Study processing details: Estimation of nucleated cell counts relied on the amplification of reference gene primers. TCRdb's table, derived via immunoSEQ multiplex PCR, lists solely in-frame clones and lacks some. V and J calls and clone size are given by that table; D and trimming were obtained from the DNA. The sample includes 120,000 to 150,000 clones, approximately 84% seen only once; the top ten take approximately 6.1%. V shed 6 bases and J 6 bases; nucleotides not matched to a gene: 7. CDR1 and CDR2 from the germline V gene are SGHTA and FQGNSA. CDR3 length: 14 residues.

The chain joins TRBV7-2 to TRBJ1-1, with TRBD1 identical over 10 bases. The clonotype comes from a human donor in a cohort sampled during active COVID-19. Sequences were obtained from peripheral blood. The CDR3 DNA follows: TGTGCCAGCAGACAGGACAGGGGGATCGCTGAAGCTTTCTTT. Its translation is CASRQDRGIAEAFF.